Reported below is one T cell receptor beta chain. The antigen it recognizes is unknown. Qualities for individual bases were not recorded, and no much larger clone is one base off. From its cysteine to its phenylalanine, the CDR3 spans 15 amino acids. This entry keeps only the CDR3 DNA: 45 bases, framed from base 1. The germline V gene provides CDR1 MDHEN and CDR2 SYDVKM. V loses 5 bases of germline sequence and J loses 1 base, and the interval between the two ends is 12 bases. The sample comes from a study of cytomegalovirus exposure and HLA in healthy donors (dated by TCRdb to 2016 to 2017). The study in broad terms: An earlier analysis of under 600 of the donors reported 250 to 350 Gb of sequence data and roughly 100 million unique TCR beta sequences from around 200 million T cells. An early release that covered about 600 HLA-typed donors contained approximately 300 gigabases of sequencing data and approximately 85 million unique TCR sequences. Among the roughly 390 genotyped donors, around 79% belonged to the genetic ancestry cluster associated with self-reported Caucasian donors. The study aimed to test whether signatures of past pathogen exposure could be identified by cataloging public T cell receptors. The T cell repertoires of 670 or so subjects were profiled by immunosequencing and related to cytomegalovirus serostatus. A separate validation cohort of 100 to 150 different subjects was used in addition to the 666-subject first cohort. To predict cytomegalovirus infection status, the study brought together high-throughput TCR immunosequencing, statistical association of individual TCRs with disease status, and machine learning. A later analysis re-analyzed previously published TCR beta repertoires from 500 to 700 donors and added high-resolution HLA genotyping to study TCR occurrence patterns. Rather than using new phenotypic data, the later analysis identified candidate immune exposures from TCR beta sequences and from how often those sequences occurred across donors. An earlier analysis of around 640 of the donors used high-throughput TCR beta sequencing to judge whether each TCR beta V gene segment behaved as functional or pseudogenic. Donor age, sex, ethnicity and CMV serostatus were compiled alongside the repertoire data. A later genetic analysis took genome-wide SNP genotypes for 398 of the 666 donors and used that subset as a discovery cohort. Every repertoire in the discovery cohort had been generated on one and the same sequencing platform. HLA typing covered class I and class II loci at four-digit resolution. The number of typed donors differed by locus: 629-630 for A, B, C, DRB1 and DQB1; 500 to 550 for DQA1; 606 for DPA1; and some 470 for DPB1. Four to six DR-DQ haplotypes were handled as single units for association and clustering, since linkage in the cohort was strong. Among a few hundred genotyped donors of the cohort, an average of about 240,000 unique TCR beta nucleotide sequences were sequenced per donor, roughly 18% of them non-productive.

In total, approximately 610 healthy bone marrow donors made up the cohort. At the time of sampling, all cohort members were nominally healthy, though unrecorded immune exposures were likely present. The donor tested CMV seropositive, placing the donor among the 310 or so seropositive members of the cohort. Every donor gave a peripheral blood sample, and the peripheral blood mononuclear cells from that sample were used for TCR beta sequencing. The Qiagen DNeasy Blood Extraction Kit was used to extract genomic DNA from the blood cell samples. Preparation of the library involved the immunoSEQ multiplex PCR assay. For the multiplex PCR, a mixture combining 60 forward primers for TCR Vbeta segments and 13 reverse primers for TCR Jbeta segments was used. The CDR3 region of rearranged TCR beta genes was amplified from genomic DNA with a multiplex PCR assay. Amplified TCR beta libraries were sequenced as 87-base-pair reads on the Illumina HiSeq System. The original pipeline was this. Across the roughly 600 repertoires, a later analysis counted approximately 83 million unique TCR beta chains, 9.5 million to 13 million of which were shared by at least two donors. A nearest-neighbor algorithm error-corrected the raw reads and collapsed the reads into unique sequences, merging closely related sequences to remove PCR and sequencing errors. V, D and J gene segments were assigned by aligning CDR3 sequences to IMGT reference sequences. Each retained sequence needed at least a six-nucleotide match to both a V gene segment and a J gene segment. Rearrangements were classified as productive when the CDR3 lacked stop codons and remained in frame with V and J, and all other rearrangements were classified as non-productive. Following IMGT convention, CDR3 was defined as the stretch from the second conserved V-encoded cysteine up to the conserved J-encoded phenylalanine. The earlier analysis of 587 of the donors excluded sequences that lacked an unambiguous match to a single V gene segment. An earlier analysis of fewer than 750 of the donors called V segments functional above 56.7% productive rearrangements and segregating when the between-donor standard deviation exceeded 5%. A statistical classification framework was built to diagnose cytomegalovirus status from the catalog of TCR beta chain sequences. A later analysis assigned V and J genes by comparing TCR nucleotide sequences with IMGT/GENE-DB human TR gene sequences. Using the TCRdist pipeline, a later analysis assigned CDR3 sequences along with most-parsimonious VDJ recombination scenarios. In a later analysis, each TCR beta chain was defined by its CDR3 amino acid sequence together with its V-gene family, and reads without a unique V-gene family were excluded. A later analysis removed 592 highly shared, low-generation-probability nucleotide sequences to deal with suspected cross-contamination and a sequencing artifact. For each public chain, a later analysis derived a clonal expansion index from normalized ranks of inferred template counts within each repertoire. Generation probabilities in a later analysis came from a VDJ recombination model fitted to out-of-frame rearrangements, and those results were checked against IGoR. In a later analysis, hypergeometric tests were used to score TCR-TCR, TCR-HLA and TCR-CMV co-occurrence, with a repertoire-size bias correction applied to TCR pairs. False discovery rates were estimated in a later analysis by permuting HLA or CMV assignments 20 times. In a later analysis, co-occurring TCRs were grouped using DBSCAN, with TCRdist sequence similarity added in when clustering inside HLA-allele-positive subsets. Repertoires with fewer than 30,000 or more than 120,000 public chains were left out of co-occurrence clustering, as were five repertoires with anomalous nucleotide sharing. Here the immuneACCESS table is served through TCRdb, limited to in-frame sequences with V and J called. Missing clones are a known gap in these copies; in checked studies unresolved V genes cover under half, and the rest lacks a known reason. Clone size and the V and J calls come from that table; the DNA yielded D and trimming. This sample holds some 110,000 clones; around 80% were observed only once. Around 8.5% of the sample comes from the top ten.

What the study reported, not specific to this receptor: Most TCR sequences were observed very rarely across donors, whereas some public TCRs were present in many individuals. The presence/absence analyses assumed that sequencing depth was roughly uniform across donors, and that assumption may not be true. A cluster of highly shared sequence variants was judged likely to represent a technical artifact of the sequencing pipeline. This cohort had only TCR beta chains sequenced, and the lack of alpha or paired-chain data limited which features could be detected. In the study, around 150 TCR beta chains were listed as associated with cytomegalovirus. An association between a missense DCLRE1C variant and V-gene and J-gene trimming of TCR beta chains was found in a later genetic analysis and replicated in an independent cohort. In a later genetic analysis, fewer N-insertions in productive TCRs were reported among donors in an Asian-associated ancestry cluster than the roughly 700-donor mean. A later analysis found that HLA-associated TCR beta chains were more clonally expanded and had lower generation probabilities than equally common non-associated chains. Correlated functional status among segregating V segments might reflect linkage disequilibrium, but an unknown experimental factor could not be ruled out. Because some donors lacked HLA typing at each locus, the association tests relied only on the typed subset. In a later analysis, TCR association rates were found to vary across HLA loci, with the most associated TCRs seen for DRB1 alleles and the fewest for HLA-C alleles. A later analysis found that most CMV-associated TCR beta chains appeared HLA-restricted, with HLA associations seemingly driven largely by CMV exposure. Cytomegalovirus status was reported to be diagnosed by the classifier with high specificity and sensitivity in both the original and validation cohorts. The only immune exposure information available for the cohort was CMV serostatus. Specific HLA alleles were associated with 15,000 to 20,000 TCR beta sequences at a false discovery rate of 0.05 in a later analysis. Some IMGT-functional V segments, including TRBV6-2 and TRBV6-3, could not be told apart with the 87-base-pair reads, so those segments were excluded. In a later analysis, several top co-occurrence clusters were reported to appear linked to parvovirus B19, influenza, CMV and Epstein-Barr virus. A further reported finding was that TCR beta sequences accurately predicted the HLA-A and HLA-B alleles for most subjects in the first cohort. Strong co-occurrence of HLA alleles, especially DR and DQ, made assigning TCR associations to individual alleles difficult. Because counts were too low, roughly 16 rarely observed V segments, including chromosome 9 orphons, were left out of the earlier analysis of roughly 600 of the donors. Broadly in line with IMGT annotations, most TCR beta V segments showed up in productive rearrangements about 87% or about 30% of the time in an earlier analysis of 587 of the donors. According to the authors, the approach could potentially be generalized to other disease states and immunological phenotypes. In vitro tests confirmed that three of the cytomegalovirus-associated TCR beta chains recognize cytomegalovirus antigens.

Sequencing was carried out using PBMCs. The TCR comes from a man aged 40-50 years in good health and CMV-seropositive. The rearranged segments are TRBV28 and TRBJ1-3; a confident D gene designation cannot be given. The DNA sequence is TGTGCCAGCAGTCCCGGAGGGTCGTCTGGAAACACCATATATTTT. It translates as CASSPGGSSGNTIYF.